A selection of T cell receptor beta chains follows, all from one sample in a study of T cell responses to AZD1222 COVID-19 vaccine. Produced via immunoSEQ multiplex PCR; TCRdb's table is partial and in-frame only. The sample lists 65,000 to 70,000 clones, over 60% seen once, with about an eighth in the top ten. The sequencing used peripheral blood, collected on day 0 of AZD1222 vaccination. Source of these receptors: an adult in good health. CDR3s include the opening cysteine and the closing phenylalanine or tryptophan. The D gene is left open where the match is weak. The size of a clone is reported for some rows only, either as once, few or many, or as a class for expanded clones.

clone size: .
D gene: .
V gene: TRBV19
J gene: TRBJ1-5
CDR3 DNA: TGTGCCAGTAGTCTTATAGATCAGCCCCAGCATTTT
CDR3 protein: CASSLIDQPQHF

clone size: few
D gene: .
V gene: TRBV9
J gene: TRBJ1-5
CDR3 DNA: TGTGCCAGCACCAAGACAGGCCGAAGCAATCAGCCCCAGCATTTT
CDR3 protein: CASTKTGRSNQPQHF

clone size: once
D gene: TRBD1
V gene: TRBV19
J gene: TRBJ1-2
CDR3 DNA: TGTGCCAGTAGTCCGGGACAGGGGCTTAACTATGGCTACACCTTC
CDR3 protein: CASSPGQGLNYGYTF

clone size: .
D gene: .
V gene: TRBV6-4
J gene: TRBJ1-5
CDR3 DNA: TGTGCCAGCAGGCCAACACATAGCAATCAGCCCCAGCATTTT
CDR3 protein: CASRPTHSNQPQHF

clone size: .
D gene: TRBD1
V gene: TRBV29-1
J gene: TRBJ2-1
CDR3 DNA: TGCAGCGTTGGACAGGGGGAATGGGATGAGCAGTTCTTC
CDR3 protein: CSVGQGEWDEQFF

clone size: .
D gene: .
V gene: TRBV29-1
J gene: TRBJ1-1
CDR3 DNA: TGCAGCGTCGGGCCCGCGGGGACACGGAACACTGAAGCTTTCTTT
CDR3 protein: CSVGPAGTRNTEAFF

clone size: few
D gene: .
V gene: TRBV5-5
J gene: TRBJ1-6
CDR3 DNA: TGTGCCAGCAGCTTGCGAGAAACCAATTCACCCCTCCACTTT
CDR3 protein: CASSLRETNSPLHF

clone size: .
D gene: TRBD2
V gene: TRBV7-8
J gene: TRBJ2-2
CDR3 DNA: TGTGCCAGCAGCTTCTCGACTAGCGGGGGGCAAAACACCGGGGAGCTGTTTTTT
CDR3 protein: CASSFSTSGGQNTGELFF

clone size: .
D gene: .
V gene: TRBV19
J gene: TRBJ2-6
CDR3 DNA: TGTGCCAGTAGTGATATAGATTTCTCTGGGGCCAACGTCCTGACTTTC
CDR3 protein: CASSDIDFSGANVLTF

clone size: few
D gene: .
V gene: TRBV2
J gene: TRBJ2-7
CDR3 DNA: TGTGCCAGCATAGGAGCCCAGGGGGGCTCCTACGAGCAGTACTTC
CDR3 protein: CASIGAQGGSYEQYF

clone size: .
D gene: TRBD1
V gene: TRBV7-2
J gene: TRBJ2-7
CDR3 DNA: TGTGCCAGCAGCTTAGGGGAAAATGACAGGGCACCCTCCTACGAGCAGTACTTC
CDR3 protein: CASSLGENDRAPSYEQYF

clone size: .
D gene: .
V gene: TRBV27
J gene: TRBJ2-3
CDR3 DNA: TGTGCCAGCAGTTTCTTAGGGAATTTGGGAGATACGCAGTATTTT
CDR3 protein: CASSFLGNLGDTQYF

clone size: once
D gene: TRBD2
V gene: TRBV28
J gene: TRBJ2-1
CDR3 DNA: TGTGCCAGCAGTTTATTTTCCCCCTCGACTAGCGGGGGTTCAAATGAGCAGTTCTTC
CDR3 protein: CASSLFSPSTSGGSNEQFF

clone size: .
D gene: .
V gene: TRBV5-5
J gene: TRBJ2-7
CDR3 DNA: TGTGCCAGCAGGAATCCAGGTGATCCCTACGAGCAGTACTTC
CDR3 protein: CASRNPGDPYEQYF

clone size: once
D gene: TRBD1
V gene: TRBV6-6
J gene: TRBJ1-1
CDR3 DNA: TGTGCCAGCAGTTACAACAGGGGGAACACTGAAGCTTTCTTT
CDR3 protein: CASSYNRGNTEAFF

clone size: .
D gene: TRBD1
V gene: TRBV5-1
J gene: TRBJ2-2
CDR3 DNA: TGCGCCAGCAGCTTTAGTTCAGGGGGAAACACCGGGGAGCTGTTTTTT
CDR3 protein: CASSFSSGGNTGELFF

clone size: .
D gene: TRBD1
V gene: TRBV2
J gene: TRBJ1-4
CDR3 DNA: TGTGCCAGCACCGACAGGGGTGGCAATGAAAAACTGTTTTTT
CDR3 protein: CASTDRGGNEKLFF

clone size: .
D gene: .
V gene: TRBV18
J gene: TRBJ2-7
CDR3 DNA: TGTGCCAGCTCACCACGGACCCGGGACCTCTCCTACGAGCAGTACTTC
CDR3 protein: CASSPRTRDLSYEQYF